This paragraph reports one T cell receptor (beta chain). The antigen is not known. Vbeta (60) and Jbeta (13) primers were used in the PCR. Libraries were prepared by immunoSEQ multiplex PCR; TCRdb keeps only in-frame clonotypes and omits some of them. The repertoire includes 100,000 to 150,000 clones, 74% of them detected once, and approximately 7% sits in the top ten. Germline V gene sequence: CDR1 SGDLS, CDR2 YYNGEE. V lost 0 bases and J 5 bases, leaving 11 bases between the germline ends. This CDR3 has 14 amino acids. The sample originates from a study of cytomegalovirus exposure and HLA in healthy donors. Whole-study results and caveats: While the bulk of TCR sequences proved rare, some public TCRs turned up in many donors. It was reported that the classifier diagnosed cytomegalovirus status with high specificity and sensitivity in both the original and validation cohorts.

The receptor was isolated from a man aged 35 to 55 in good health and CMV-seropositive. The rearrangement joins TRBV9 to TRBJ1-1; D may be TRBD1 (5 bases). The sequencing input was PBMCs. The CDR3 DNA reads TGTGCCAGCAGCGTAGACGGGGGAAGTACTGAAGCTTTCTTT. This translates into CASSVDGGSTEAFF.